This is a list of T cell receptor beta chains from one sample in a study of memory CD8 T cells in hepatitis C reinfection. Repertoires were generated with immunoSEQ multiplex PCR, while TCRdb's copy carries only in-frame clones and drops some. The sample consists of approximately 51,000 clones, 85% to 90% of them appearing once. Sequenced material: naive CD8+ T cells sorted from blood. The receptors stem from a man between 18 and 35 years old with hepatitis C virus infection. CDR3s include the opening cysteine and the closing phenylalanine or tryptophan. Fields, in order: CDR3 protein, CDR3 DNA, V gene, clone size, D gene, J gene. The D gene is left open where the match is weak. Clone size is shown for a subset of rows, as once, few, many or a class of expanded clone.

CASSVSGGPPSDTQYF,TGTGCCAGCAGCGTTAGCGGGGGGCCCCCCTCTGATACGCAGTATTTT,TRBV11-2,NA,TRBD2,TRBJ2-3
CASSPRDRGLETQYF,TGTGCCAGCAGTCCCCGGGACAGGGGGCTAGAGACCCAGTACTTC,TRBV28,NA,TRBD1,TRBJ2-5
CASSLRLEQYF,TGTGCCAGCAGCCTACGACTCGAGCAGTACTTC,TRBV11-2,once,NA,TRBJ2-7
CASSHSGTGGTLIPYEQYF,TGTGCCAGTAGCCACTCCGGGACAGGCGGTACATTGATACCCTACGAGCAGTACTTC,TRBV19,NA,TRBD1,TRBJ2-7
CASSPTSGVTYEQYF,TGTGCCAGCTCACCAACTAGCGGGGTAACCTACGAGCAGTACTTC,TRBV18,NA,TRBD2,TRBJ2-7
CASSHRLETDTQYF,TGTGCCAGCAGCCATCGACTAGAAACAGATACGCAGTATTTT,TRBV7-9,NA,NA,TRBJ2-3
CAISDSLAGGPDTQYF,TGTGCCATCAGTGATTCCCTAGCGGGAGGGCCGGATACGCAGTATTTT,TRBV10-3,NA,TRBD2,TRBJ2-3
CASSPIWAGQPQHF,TGTGCCAGCAGCCCCATTTGGGCAGGACAGCCCCAGCATTTT,TRBV6-5,few,NA,TRBJ1-5
CASSEWAGKGYTF,TGTGCCAGCAGTGAATGGGCAGGGAAAGGCTACACCTTC,TRBV6-1,NA,NA,TRBJ1-2
CASSSRLAGGYEQYF,TGTGCCAGCAGTTCCAGACTAGCGGGAGGTTACGAGCAGTACTTC,TRBV7-9,NA,TRBD2,TRBJ2-7
CFGEVAGIYEQYF,TGTTTTGGTGAGGTAGCGGGAATTTACGAGCAGTACTTC,TRBV21-1,NA,NA,TRBJ2-7
CASSSTGSGETQYF,TGTGCCAGCAGCTCTACAGGGTCGGGCGAGACCCAGTACTTC,TRBV7-9,NA,NA,TRBJ2-5
CASSLFKDTQYF,TGTGCCAGCAGCTTATTTAAAGATACGCAGTATTTT,TRBV7-9,NA,NA,TRBJ2-3
CASSTQSSYEQYF,TGTGCCAGCAGCACACAGAGCTCCTACGAGCAGTACTTC,TRBV7-9,NA,NA,TRBJ2-7
CASSNRLAGAYEQYF,TGTGCCAGCAGTAATCGACTAGCGGGAGCTTACGAGCAGTACTTC,TRBV28,NA,TRBD2,TRBJ2-7
CASSRFPDTGELFF,TGTGCCAGTAGCCGGTTCCCGGACACCGGGGAGCTGTTTTTT,TRBV19,NA,NA,TRBJ2-2
CASSSGLAGGEQYF,TGTGCCAGCAGCAGTGGACTAGCGGGAGGCGAGCAGTACTTC,TRBV5-4,NA,TRBD2,TRBJ2-7
CASSGTGGRNGYTF,TGTGCCAGTAGTGGGACAGGGGGACGAAATGGCTACACCTTC,TRBV19,NA,TRBD1,TRBJ1-2
CASSYGWTGENTEAFF,TGTGCCAGCAGTTATGGGTGGACAGGCGAGAACACTGAAGCTTTCTTT,TRBV6-5,NA,TRBD1,TRBJ1-1
CSVVRAEFSETQYF,TGCAGCGTTGTGAGGGCCGAATTCTCGGAGACCCAGTACTTC,TRBV29-1,NA,NA,TRBJ2-5
CAARDRRTTNTGELFF,TGTGCCGCCAGGGACCGAAGGACTACGAACACCGGGGAGCTGTTTTTT,TRBV2,NA,NA,TRBJ2-2
CASSPLAGVLNTQYF,TGTGCCAGCAGCCCATTAGCGGGAGTTCTGAATACGCAGTATTTT,TRBV7-3,NA,TRBD2,TRBJ2-3
CASSPRVSNEQFF,TGCGCCAGCAGCCCCCGGGTCTCCAATGAGCAGTTCTTC,TRBV4-1,NA,NA,TRBJ2-1
CASSATDRSTDTQYF,TGTGCCAGCAGCGCGACAGATCGGAGCACAGATACGCAGTATTTT,TRBV7-9,NA,NA,TRBJ2-3
CASSSSSGRVNEQFF,TGCGCCAGCAGCTCTTCTAGCGGGAGGGTGAATGAGCAGTTCTTC,TRBV4-1,NA,TRBD2,TRBJ2-1
CASSLGGGNEQFF,TGTGCCAGTAGTTTGGGAGGGGGCAATGAGCAGTTCTTC,TRBV19,NA,NA,TRBJ2-1
CASSPGQGIGSPLHF,TGTGCCAGCAGCCCGGGACAGGGAATCGGTTCACCCCTCCACTTT,TRBV7-9,NA,TRBD1,TRBJ1-6
CASSLPRLAGGQEETQYF,TGTGCCAGCAGTTTACCGAGACTAGCGGGAGGGCAAGAAGAGACCCAGTACTTC,TRBV28,once,TRBD2,TRBJ2-5
CASSEADGTIYEQYF,TGTGCCAGCAGTGAAGCGGACGGGACAATCTACGAGCAGTACTTC,TRBV6-1,NA,NA,TRBJ2-7
CASSKGLAWDEQYF,TGTGCCAGCAGCAAAGGACTAGCATGGGACGAGCAGTACTTC,TRBV5-5,NA,TRBD2,TRBJ2-7
CASSLAIGGGNTEAFF,TGCGCCAGCAGCTTGGCCATCGGGGGGGGGAACACTGAAGCTTTCTTT,TRBV5-1,NA,NA,TRBJ1-1
CATSTAGAPKETQYF,TGTGCCACGTCGACGGCGGGGGCCCCGAAAGAGACCCAGTACTTC,TRBV19,NA,NA,TRBJ2-5
CASLGGTGAVSPLHF,TGTGCCAGCCTAGGGGGGACAGGGGCGGTTTCACCCCTCCACTTT,TRBV7-9,NA,TRBD1,TRBJ1-6
CASSLGTAEQYF,TGTGCCAGCAGCTTGGGGACAGCCGAGCAGTACTTC,TRBV5-4,once,NA,TRBJ2-7
CASSLAGQGVTYEQYF,TGTGCCAGCAGCTTGGCCGGACAGGGGGTAACCTACGAGCAGTACTTC,TRBV5-4,NA,TRBD1,TRBJ2-7
CASKPSGSAEDHNEQFF,TGTGCCAGCAAGCCAAGCGGGTCAGCAGAGGACCACAATGAGCAGTTCTTC,TRBV27,NA,NA,TRBJ2-1
CASSPRPSGSQETQYF,TGTGCCAGCAGCCCTAGGCCTAGCGGGTCCCAAGAGACCCAGTACTTC,TRBV9,few,TRBD2,TRBJ2-5
CASSLSPGVYGYTF,TGTGCCAGCAGTTTATCCCCGGGAGTCTATGGCTACACCTTC,TRBV6-5,once,NA,TRBJ1-2
CASSPGTIDHTGELFF,TGTGCCAGCAGCCCGGGGACTATAGATCACACCGGGGAGCTGTTTTTT,TRBV7-6,NA,TRBD2,TRBJ2-2
CAWSTRQGAGYGYTF,TGTGCCTGGAGTACCCGACAGGGGGCTGGCTATGGCTACACCTTC,TRBV30,once,TRBD1,TRBJ1-2
CASSTGYTEAFF,TGTGCCAGTAGTACAGGGTATACTGAAGCTTTCTTT,TRBV19,NA,NA,TRBJ1-1
CASSPTSGTDTQYF,TGTGCCAGCTCACCAACTAGCGGAACAGATACGCAGTATTTT,TRBV18,NA,TRBD2,TRBJ2-3
CASSPGQRCTDTQYF,TGTGCCAGCAGCCCGGGTCAGCGGTGCACAGATACGCAGTATTTT,TRBV21-1,NA,NA,TRBJ2-3
CASSGGTENLETQYF,TGTGCCAGCAGTGGGGGGACAGAAAATTTGGAGACCCAGTACTTC,TRBV6-5,NA,NA,TRBJ2-5
CATSRTILAGRDNEQFF,TGTGCCACCAGCAGGACTATTCTAGCGGGAAGGGACAATGAGCAGTTCTTC,TRBV15,NA,TRBD2,TRBJ2-1
CASSVEDSPQEQYF,TGTGCCAGCAGCGTAGAGGACAGTCCCCAAGAGCAGTACTTC,TRBV9,NA,NA,TRBJ2-7
CASSQEEESDSPLHF,TGCGCCAGCAGCCAAGAGGAGGAAAGCGATTCACCCCTCCACTTT,TRBV4-1,few,NA,TRBJ1-6
CASSPSRFRDGYTF,TGCGCCAGCAGCCCCTCTCGGTTCCGCGATGGCTACACCTTC,TRBV4-3,NA,NA,TRBJ1-2
CASSLGLNTGELFF,TGTGCCAGCAGCTTAGGTCTAAACACCGGGGAGCTGTTTTTT,TRBV13,NA,NA,TRBJ2-2
CASSSLAGLETQYF,TGTGCCAGCAGTTCCCTAGCGGGACTTGAGACCCAGTACTTC,TRBV28,NA,TRBD2,TRBJ2-5
CASSQDWQVNEKLFF,TGCGCCAGCAGCCAAGATTGGCAGGTTAATGAAAAACTGTTTTTT,TRBV4-3,once,NA,TRBJ1-4
CAISEWDRARTF,TGTGCCATCAGTGAATGGGACAGGGCCCGCACCTTC,TRBV10-3,few,TRBD1,TRBJ1-2
CASSYRGSTEAFF,TGTGCCAGCAGTTATAGAGGGTCCACTGAAGCTTTCTTT,TRBV6-5,NA,NA,TRBJ1-1
CSVEEGLAGGTDTQYF,TGCAGCGTTGAAGAAGGACTAGCGGGGGGCACAGATACGCAGTATTTT,TRBV29-1,NA,TRBD2,TRBJ2-3
CASSPVGGTGELFF,TGTGCCAGCAGCCCGGTGGGGGGCACCGGGGAGCTGTTTTTT,TRBV11-3,NA,NA,TRBJ2-2
CASSPTVAKNIQYF,TGTGCCAGCAGCCCCACAGTAGCCAAAAACATTCAGTACTTC,TRBV2,NA,NA,TRBJ2-4
CASMTGRLYNEQFF,TGTGCCAGTATGACAGGGAGATTGTACAATGAGCAGTTCTTC,TRBV5-8,NA,TRBD1,TRBJ2-1